Each of the 20 T cell receptor beta chains below was sequenced from the same sample in a study of cytomegalovirus exposure and HLA in healthy donors. The study ran its PCR with 60 Vbeta and 13 Jbeta primers. Libraries were prepared by immunoSEQ multiplex PCR; TCRdb keeps only in-frame clonotypes and omits some of them. The top ten clones hold 4.2% of a sample with 90,000 to 120,000 clones, over 60% of them seen once. The source material was PBMCs. The receptor source for this set is a male donor in good health and CMV-seronegative.

Only a few counts were recorded for this clone. This sequence joins TRBV27 and TRBJ2-7, with 15 bases aligning to TRBD2. Per the germline V gene, CDR1 is MNHEY and CDR2 is SMNVEV (reference sequence). This CDR3 spans 14 amino acids. J lost 3 bases, V lost 6 bases, and 0 bases had no gene match. CDR3 in amino acids: CASRGLAGGYEQYF. The CDR3 DNA follows: TGTGCCAGCAGGGGACTAGCGGGAGGCTACGAGCAGTACTTC.

The rearrangement joins TRBV10-2 to TRBJ2-3; 8 positions match TRBD2. V dropped 8 bases and J dropped 4; count of bases not matched to a gene: 8. Germline assignment: CDR1 WSHSY and CDR2 SAAADI. The CDR3 extends over 14 amino acids. CDR3 sequence (DNA): TGCGCCAGCCACCTCGGGAGGGAGGCAGATACGCAGTATTTT. This translates into CASHLGREADTQYF.

This chain links TRBV2 with TRBJ2-7, with D perhaps matching TRBD1 (5 bases). Trimming took 1 base from V and 12 from J, leaving 16 bases between them. CDR3 length: 13 residues. CDR1 and CDR2 (germline): SNHLY, FYNNEI. CDR3 protein: CASSEGQGENRYF. CDR3 in DNA: TGTGCCAGCAGTGAAGGGCAGGGCGAGAATCGGTACTTC.

V is TRBV19 and J is TRBJ1-2; 7 bases are a match to TRBD1. This CDR3 comprises 14 residues. The junction had 11 bases not matched to a gene; V was cut back by 9 bases and J by 4 bases. The V gene's germline CDR1 is LNHDA and CDR2 SQIVND (reference sequence). This CDR3 reads CASARQGKLYGYTF. Written as DNA, the CDR3 is TGTGCCAGCGCCCGACAGGGTAAGCTCTATGGCTACACCTTC. Based on the CDR3 plus reference TRBV19 and TRBJ1-2, the full variable domain is DGGITQSPKYLFRKEGQNVTLSCEQNLNHDAMYWYRQDPGQGLRLIYYSQIVNDFQKGDIAEGYSVSREKKESFPLTVTSAQKNPTAFYLCASARQGKLYGYTFGSGTRLTVV.

The V call is TRBV5-1, the J call TRBJ2-6, with unresolved D. In germline, CDR1 is SGHRS, CDR2 YFSETQ. With 0 bases removed from V and 0 bases from J, the gap between germline ends came to 16 bases. The CDR3 contains 19 residues. The CDR3 sequence: CASSLDRRGTLSGANVLTF. The CDR3 DNA sequence: TGCGCCAGCAGCTTGGATCGGCGCGGAACCCTCTCTGGGGCCAACGTCCTGACTTTC.

This sequence joins TRBV7-2 and TRBJ2-1; perhaps TRBD2 as D (5 bases). Germline assignment: CDR1 SGHTA and CDR2 FQGNSA. The CDR3 totals 15 residues. Trimming shortened V by 6 bases and J by 4 bases, and 16 bases separated the two germline ends. This CDR3 is CASSSGVVFYNEQFF. CDR3 nucleotides: TGTGCCAGCAGTTCCGGGGTTGTATTTTACAATGAGCAGTTCTTC.

This chain connects TRBV12-5 to TRBJ2-3; 14 bases are a match to TRBD2. The CDR3 spans 16 residues. Trimming took 6 bases from V and 3 from J; bases not matched to a gene: 5. In germline, CDR1 is LGHNT, CDR2 FRNRAP. In DNA form, the CDR3 reads TGTGCTAGTGGCCCTGGGACTAGCGGGAGAACAGATACGCAGTATTTT. Its translation: CASGPGTSGRTDTQYF.

V is TRBV5-1 and J is TRBJ2-3, with TRBD2 matching 9 bases. The CDR3 extends over 17 amino acids. The germline gives CDR1 SGHRS, CDR2 YFSETQ. Trimming took 0 bases from V and 0 from J; bases not matched to a gene: 5. The CDR3 protein is CASSLVGSGRSTDTQYF. The CDR3 region has the DNA TGCGCCAGCAGCTTGGTTGGTAGCGGGAGAAGCACAGATACGCAGTATTTT.

This clone was picked up one time. This chain links TRBV6-4 with TRBJ2-7; maybe TRBD1 (8 bases). The CDR3 sequence is 14 residues long. The V gene's germline CDR1 is MRHNA and CDR2 SNTAGT. Trimming stripped 10 bases from V and 4 bases from J, with 20 bases between. Here the CDR3 DNA reads TGTGCCATCCACAACAGGGGGAGGGCTTACGAGCAGTACTTC. It codes for CAIHNRGRAYEQYF.

This clone was recorded a few times. The rearrangement joins TRBV6-6 to TRBJ1-5; no definite D call. Germline V gene sequence: CDR1 MNHNY, CDR2 SVGAGI (reference sequence). This CDR3 is built from 14 residues. V dropped 0 bases and J dropped 7 bases, with 10 bases sitting between them. The CDR3, as DNA: TGTGCCAGCAGTTACTCGGGAGACGCACAGCCCCAGCATTTT. Translated, it gives CASSYSGDAQPQHF.

This chain connects TRBV6-5 to TRBJ1-2; D might be TRBD1 (6 bases). CDR1 and CDR2 from the germline V gene are MNHEY and SVGAGI. The CDR3 runs 15 residues. Trimming stripped 7 bases from V and 1 base from J, with 16 bases between. CDR3 in DNA: TGTGCCAGCACCCCAACCCCAGGGGTTAACTATGGCTACACCTTC. The encoded protein is CASTPTPGVNYGYTF.

The rearrangement links TRBV6-5 to TRBJ1-2; TRBD1 agrees at 7 bases. J lost 5 bases, V lost 4 bases, and 7 bases had no gene match. CDR1 and CDR2 from the germline V gene are MNHEY and SVGAGI. This CDR3 is built from 14 residues. The CDR3 loop reads CASSSDRAPYGYTF. Here the CDR3 DNA reads TGTGCCAGCAGTTCCGACAGGGCTCCTTATGGCTACACCTTC.

The V call is TRBV18, the J call TRBJ2-2, with D perhaps TRBD2 (6 bases). Germline-derived CDR1 and CDR2 are KGHSH and LQKENI. V was trimmed by 0 bases and J by 4 bases, leaving 12 bases between them. This CDR3 is 16 amino acids long. This chain's CDR3 is CASSPPQGGGTGELFF. The CDR3 nucleotides are TGTGCCAGCTCACCACCCCAGGGAGGAGGCACCGGGGAGCTGTTTTTT.

The V and J genes are TRBV5-1 and TRBJ2-7, with TRBD2 matching over 10 bases. V shed 4 bases, J shed 0 bases, and the junction held 4 bases outside the gene matches. The V gene's germline CDR1 is SGHRS and CDR2 YFSETQ. This CDR3 is built from 15 residues. The DNA of the CDR3 is TGCGCCAGCAGCGCAACTAGCGGGACCTCCTACGAGCAGTACTTC. Translating it yields CASSATSGTSYEQYF.

This clone was found once. The rearrangement links TRBV6-6 to TRBJ2-2, with TRBD2 matching over 13 bases. The CDR3 consists of 15 residues. CDR1 and CDR2 from the germline V gene are MNHNY and SVGAGI (reference sequence). V lost 4 bases to trimming and J lost 5 bases; unmatched junction nucleotides: 1. The CDR3 region is CASSSGLAGTGELFF. The CDR3, as DNA: TGTGCCAGCAGTTCGGGACTAGCGGGGACCGGGGAGCTGTTTTTT.

This clone was seen more than once but under ten times. The chain is built from TRBV5-4 and TRBJ2-7, with 7 bases aligning to TRBD2. Germline V lookup: CDR1 SGHNT, CDR2 YYREEE (reference sequence). This CDR3 spans 15 amino acids. The J segment lost 6 bases and the V segment lost 4 bases, leaving 13 bases of the junction unmatched. This CDR3 is CASSPGGRGELEQYF. As DNA, the CDR3 is TGTGCCAGCAGCCCTGGAGGGAGGGGAGAACTCGAGCAGTACTTC.

This rearrangement joins TRBV29-1 to TRBJ2-5; D unresolved. CDR1 SQVTM and CDR2 ANQGSEA come from the germline V gene. V was shortened by 6 bases and J by 4 bases, with 6 bases between the two germline ends. CDR3 length equals 10 residues. The CDR3 loop is CSVGVETQYF. The CDR3 bases are TGCAGCGTCGGAGTAGAGACCCAGTACTTC. Full variable domain (remainder filled in from reference TRBV29-1 and TRBJ2-5): SAVISQKPSRDICQRGTSLTIQCQVDSQVTMMFWYRQQPGQSLTLIATANQGSEATYESGFVIDKFPISRPNLTFSTLTVSNMSPEDSSIYLCSVGVETQYFGPGTRLLVL.

This clone was counted only a few times. This chain links TRBV19 with TRBJ1-2; D gene ambiguous. In germline, CDR1 is LNHDA, CDR2 SQIVND (reference sequence). V shed 4 bases and J shed 6 bases, with 12 bases lying between them. This CDR3 contains 13 residues. The CDR3 nucleotides are TGTGCCAGTAGTACCTTTGGGCGCGATGGCTACACCTTC. Residues: CASSTFGRDGYTF. Based on the CDR3 plus reference TRBV19 and TRBJ1-2, the full variable domain is DGGITQSPKYLFRKEGQNVTLSCEQNLNHDAMYWYRQDPGQGLRLIYYSQIVNDFQKGDIAEGYSVSREKKESFPLTVTSAQKNPTAFYLCASSTFGRDGYTFGSGTRLTVV.

This clone turned up a few times. The rearrangement uses TRBV18 and TRBJ2-1; tentative D call: TRBD1 (5 bases). CDR1 KGHSH and CDR2 LQKENI come from the germline V gene. The CDR3 has 16 amino acids. Trimming removed 4 bases at V and 2 bases at J, with 15 bases between. CDR3 sequence reads: CASSLRAGLTYNEQFF. In nucleotides, the CDR3 is TGTGCCAGCTCACTCAGGGCAGGGCTTACCTACAATGAGCAGTTCTTC.

V usage is TRBV30 and J usage is TRBJ2-1; D perhaps matches TRBD2 (6 bases). This CDR3 comprises 14 residues. The germline V gene encodes CDR1 GTSNPN and CDR2 SVGIG (reference sequence). V was cut by 5 bases and J by 5 bases, with 16 bases left in between. The CDR3 loop reads CAWDRDSWDNEQFF. Written as DNA, the CDR3 is TGTGCCTGGGACCGGGACTCGTGGGACAATGAGCAGTTCTTC.